This entry is about one T cell receptor beta chain. The data belong to a study of CD8+ T cells in alopecia areata. The sequencing template was cDNA reverse transcribed from extracted RNA. Here immunoSEQ multiplex PCR was the method, and the copy in TCRdb shows in-frame clones only, minus some. The table has a few hundred thousand clones, approximately 61% seen once. The germline V gene has CDR1 SGHDT and CDR2 YYEEEE. The CDR3 is 16 amino acids. V lost 0 bases, J lost 5 bases, and 17 bases lay in between. This rearrangement joins TRBV5-6 to TRBJ1-1, with D possibly being TRBD1 (6 bases). This clonotype originated in a human donor with alopecia areata. This specimen was CD4+ T cells sorted from blood, taken at week 0. CDR3 coding DNA: TGTGCCAGCAGCTTGGTGGGCAGGGGCGGTCGGACTGAAGCTTTCTTT. Translation gives CASSLVGRGGRTEAFF.